The source of this TCR beta chain is a study of response to subunit inactivated influenza vaccine. This CDR3 has 14 residues. CDR1 and CDR2 (germline): LGHNA, YNFKEQ. V lost 3 bases and J lost 6; bases outside the gene matches: 5. This clonotype was counted ten times or more. What it binds is unknown. MiXCR, run by TCRdb on the RT-PCR reads, gives a single entry per CDR3 protein. The sample lists about 160,000 distinct CDR3 sequences; approximately 11% were seen once. Whole-study findings and limits: T cells newly recruited by each seasonal influenza vaccination are few, the authors suggested.

This TCR was recovered from a man in his fifties who received an inactivated influenza vaccine. The specimen was non-naive T cells sorted from PBMCs, collected roughly 47 days after vaccination. The V and J genes are TRBV4-2 and TRBJ2-1; TRBD1 aligns across 7 bases. The CDR3 region is CASSQKDRANEQFF. In DNA, the CDR3 is TGTGCCAGCAGCCAGAAAGACAGGGCCAATGAGCAGTTCTTC.